Listed below are T cell receptor beta chains from one sample, sequenced in a study of blood T cell repertoires in COVID-19. Produced via immunoSEQ multiplex PCR; TCRdb's table is partial and in-frame only. Of about 190,000 clones listed, roughly 80% are singletons. Sequenced sample: peripheral blood. The receptor set was obtained from a man in his sixties with acute or convalescent COVID-19. CDR3s include the opening cysteine and the closing phenylalanine or tryptophan. D genes are given only for firm matches. The size of a clone is reported for some rows only, either as once, few or many, or as a class for expanded clones.

>TRBJ1-1|-|-|TRBV5-1
TGCGCCAGCAGCTTGGTTCGCGGGGCGACGGCTTTCTTT
CASSLVRGATAFF
>TRBJ2-1|once|TRBD2|TRBV11-2
TGTGCCAGCAGCTCCCGACTAGCGGGGGAGAGCTCCTACAATGAGCAGTTCTTC
CASSSRLAGESSYNEQFF
>TRBJ1-5|-|-|TRBV12-5
TGTGCTAGTGGGTCGGGGTATCAGCCCCAGCATTTT
CASGSGYQPQHF
>TRBJ1-3|-|TRBD1|TRBV4-1
TGCGCCAGCAGCCTCACAGACAGGGTGGACACCATATATTTT
CASSLTDRVDTIYF
>TRBJ1-2|once|-|TRBV24-1
TGTGCCACCAGTGCCTCGACAGGCCCTTATGGCTACACCTTC
CATSASTGPYGYTF
>TRBJ2-1|-|-|TRBV12-3/TRBV12-4
TGTGCCAGCAGTTTAGCAAACCCTACTGAGCAGTTCTTC
CASSLANPTEQFF
>TRBJ1-1|-|-|TRBV5-6
TGTGCCAGCAGATCCAGGGGTGAATTTACTGAAGCTTTCTTT
CASRSRGEFTEAFF
>TRBJ1-5|-|-|TRBV27
TGTGCCAGCAGTTTACAGGGCAATCAGCCCCAGCATTTT
CASSLQGNQPQHF
>TRBJ2-7|-|TRBD2|TRBV29-1
TGCAGCGTTGAAGGGACTAGCGGGGAACCTACCTCCTACGAGCAGTACTTC
CSVEGTSGEPTSYEQYF
>TRBJ2-7|-|-|TRBV25-1
TGTGCCAGCAGTGATGTTCAGGGGTACGAGCAGTACTTC
CASSDVQGYEQYF
>TRBJ2-7|-|-|TRBV6-1
TGTGCCAGCAGTGAGAGGGATACAGGGTTCTACGAGCAGTACTTC
CASSERDTGFYEQYF
>TRBJ1-1|-|-|TRBV30
TGTGCCTGGAGTCCACCAGTTAGGGGGAACACTGAAGCTTTCTTT
CAWSPPVRGNTEAFF
>TRBJ1-2|-|TRBD1|TRBV4-3
TGCGCCAGCAGCCAAGGGGACAGGGGGTTCGGCTACACCTTC
CASSQGDRGFGYTF
>TRBJ2-6|-|TRBD2|TRBV5-1
TGCGCCAGCAGCCCCGGGACTAGACCCTCTGGGGCCAACGTCCTGACTTTC
CASSPGTRPSGANVLTF
>TRBJ1-5|-|-|TRBV29-1
TGCAGCGTTGTGTTAGCCGGTCAGCCCCAGCATTTT
CSVVLAGQPQHF
>TRBJ2-1|-|TRBD2|TRBV7-6
TGTGCCAGCAGCTCCGGACTAGCGGGAGGCTTCTCCTACAATGAGCAGTTCTTC
CASSSGLAGGFSYNEQFF
>TRBJ1-1|-|-|TRBV3-1/TRBV3-2
TGTGCCAGCAGCCAAGATACAGGGACGGGAGGAAAAGCTTTCTTT
CASSQDTGTGGKAFF
>TRBJ2-7|-|TRBD1|TRBV5-1
TGCGCCAGCAGCTTCCAGGGACAGGGGTACGAGCAGTACTTC
CASSFQGQGYEQYF
>TRBJ1-3|-|TRBD1|TRBV4-3
TGCGCCAGCAGCCTAAACAGGGGATCTGGAAACACCATATATTTT
CASSLNRGSGNTIYF
>TRBJ1-2|few|TRBD1|TRBV10-1
TGCGCCAGCAGAGCAGGGGGAGGCTACACCTTC
CASRAGGGYTF
>TRBJ2-1|-|TRBD2|TRBV5-4
TGTGCCAGCAGCTCGGGGCGGGGGGCCTACAATGAGCAGTTCTTC
CASSSGRGAYNEQFF
>TRBJ2-3|-|-|TRBV20-1
TGCAGTGCTAGCAACATGACGCAGTATTTT
CSASNMTQYF
>TRBJ2-1|-|-|TRBV11-1
TGTGCCAGCAGCCCTCAGACTCGGAGCTCCTACAATGAGCAGTTCTTC
CASSPQTRSSYNEQFF
>TRBJ2-5|once|TRBD2|TRBV18
TGTGCCAGCTCACCTAGGAGCGGGGGGCAGGAGACCCAGTACTTC
CASSPRSGGQETQYF
>TRBJ2-3|-|TRBD2|TRBV4-2
TGTGCCAGCAGCCAAGATAGGACTAGCGGGTACACAGATACGCAGTATTTT
CASSQDRTSGYTDTQYF
>TRBJ1-5|-|-|TRBV7-9
TGTGCCAGCAGCTTAGCTAGCGATCAGCCCCAGCATTTT
CASSLASDQPQHF
>TRBJ1-5|-|-|TRBV4-1
TGCGCCAGCAGCCAAGAACAGGACGGGCAGCCCCAGCATTTT
CASSQEQDGQPQHF
>TRBJ2-7|-|-|TRBV6-5
TGTGCCAGCAGTTACTCTCACGAGAGCTCCTACGAGCAGTACTTC
CASSYSHESSYEQYF
>TRBJ1-5|-|-|TRBV18
TGTGCCAGCTCACCGAGCGCCGTTAGCAATCAGCCCCAGCATTTT
CASSPSAVSNQPQHF
>TRBJ2-7|-|-|TRBV27
TGTGCCAGCAGTTTATATCCCTCTAGCTACGAGCAGTACTTC
CASSLYPSSYEQYF
>TRBJ2-3|-|TRBD2|TRBV6-2/TRBV6-3
TGTGCCAGCAGTTACACGGGCAAAGCGGGGGGAGATACGCAGTATTTT
CASSYTGKAGGDTQYF
>TRBJ1-2|-|TRBD1|TRBV4-3
TGCGCCAGCAGCCCGGCGTCGGCAGGGGGCGTTGGCTACACCTTC
CASSPASAGGVGYTF
>TRBJ2-7|-|-|TRBV28
TGTGCCAGCAGTTCTTACCCGACTAGTCTACTTTTCTACGAGCAGTACTTC
CASSSYPTSLLFYEQYF
>TRBJ2-4|-|TRBD2|TRBV9
TGTGCCAGCAGCGTAGGAGAGCGGGAGTGGGAAAACATTCAGTACTTC
CASSVGEREWENIQYF
>TRBJ2-3|-|TRBD1|TRBV2
TGTGCCAGCAGTGTTGAGTCGGACAGGGTCACAGATACGCAGTATTTT
CASSVESDRVTDTQYF
>TRBJ2-2|-|-|TRBV18
TGTGCCAGCTCACCCCTCAGGGCGACGAACACCGGGGAGCTGTTTTTT
CASSPLRATNTGELFF
>TRBJ2-7|-|TRBD1|TRBV25-1
TGTGCCAGCAGGACAGGGGGCTCCTACGAGCAGTACTTC
CASRTGGSYEQYF
>TRBJ1-2|-|-|TRBV6-6
TGTGCCAGCAGACCGACCGACGGGGGGTATGGCTACACCTTC
CASRPTDGGYGYTF
>TRBJ1-6|-|-|TRBV10-3
TGTGCCATCAGTATCAGGGAGGATAATTCACCCCTCCACTTT
CAISIREDNSPLHF
>TRBJ1-2|-|TRBD1|TRBV14
TGTGCCAGCAGCCATATTTACAGGGGGCCGGACTATGGCTACACCTTC
CASSHIYRGPDYGYTF
>TRBJ1-6|-|-|TRBV7-9
TGTGCCAGCGGCACAGGATTTACTTCACCCCTCCACTTT
CASGTGFTSPLHF
>TRBJ2-5|-|-|TRBV6-5
TGTGCCAGCAGTTCCGTCGGAGAGACCCAGTACTTC
CASSSVGETQYF
>TRBJ2-1|-|-|TRBV18
TGTGCCAGCTCTCCGGGACTTCAGGCCAACAATGAGCAGTTCTTC
CASSPGLQANNEQFF
>TRBJ2-3|once|-|TRBV6-1
TGTGCCAGCAGTGCGAAGAGCCTCGGGGGTACAGATACGCAGTATTTT
CASSAKSLGGTDTQYF
>TRBJ2-2|-|TRBD2|TRBV5-1
TGCGCCAGCAGCTTAACTAGCGGGGGGATGAACACCGGGGAGCTGTTTTTT
CASSLTSGGMNTGELFF
>TRBJ1-1|-|-|TRBV3-1/TRBV3-2
TGTGCCAGCAGCCAAGCCGGGAGCGGGCGAGAGACTGAAGCTTTCTTT
CASSQAGSGRETEAFF
>TRBJ2-3|-|-|TRBV9
TGTGCCAGCAGCGTCCAGGGAGGTACGCAGTATTTT
CASSVQGGTQYF
>TRBJ1-3|-|-|TRBV3-1/TRBV3-2
TGTGCCAGCAGCCAAACAGGGTTTAGCTCTGGAAACACCATATATTTT
CASSQTGFSSGNTIYF
>TRBJ1-6|-|TRBD1|TRBV4-2
TGTGCCAGCAGCCAAGACCGGGACAGGGGTAATTCACCCCTCCACTTT
CASSQDRDRGNSPLHF
>TRBJ1-6|-|TRBD1|TRBV4-3
TGCGCCAGCAGCCTAGACAGGGTAAATTCACCCCTCCACTTT
CASSLDRVNSPLHF